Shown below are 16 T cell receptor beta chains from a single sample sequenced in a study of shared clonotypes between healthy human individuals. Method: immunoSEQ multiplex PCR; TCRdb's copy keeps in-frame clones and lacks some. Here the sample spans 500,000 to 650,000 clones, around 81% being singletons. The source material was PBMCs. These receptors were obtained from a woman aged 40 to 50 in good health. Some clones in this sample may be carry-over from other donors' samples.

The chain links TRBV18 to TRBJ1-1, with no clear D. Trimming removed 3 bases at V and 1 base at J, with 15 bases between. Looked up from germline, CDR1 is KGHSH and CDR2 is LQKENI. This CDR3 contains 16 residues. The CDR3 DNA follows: TGTGCCAGCTCACCCATGAGGTCCCCCAGGAACACTGAAGCTTTCTTT. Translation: CASSPMRSPRNTEAFF. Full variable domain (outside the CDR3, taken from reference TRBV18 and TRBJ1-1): NAGVMQNPRHLVRRRGQEARLRCSPMKGHSHVYWYRQLPEEGLKFMVYLQKENIIDESGMPKERFSAEFPKEGPSILRIQQVVRGDSAAYFCASSPMRSPRNTEAFFGQGTRLTVV.

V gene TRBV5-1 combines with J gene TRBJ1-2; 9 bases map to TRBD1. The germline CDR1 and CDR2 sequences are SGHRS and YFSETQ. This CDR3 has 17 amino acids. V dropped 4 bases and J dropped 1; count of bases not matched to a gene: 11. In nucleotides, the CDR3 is TGCGCCAGCAGCCCTGGGACAGGGAAACGTGTTAACTATGGCTACACCTTC. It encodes CASSPGTGKRVNYGYTF.

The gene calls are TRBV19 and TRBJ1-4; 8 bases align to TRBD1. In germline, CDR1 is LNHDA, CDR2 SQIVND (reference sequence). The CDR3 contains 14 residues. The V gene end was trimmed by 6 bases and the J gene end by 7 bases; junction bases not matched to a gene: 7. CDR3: CASSIGQGGEKLFF. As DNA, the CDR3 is TGTGCCAGTAGCATTGGACAGGGTGGTGAAAAACTGTTTTTT.

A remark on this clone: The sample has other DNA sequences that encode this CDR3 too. CDR3 amino acids: CASSTGLAGVSDTQYF. CDR3 nucleotides: TGCGCCAGCAGCACAGGACTAGCGGGAGTTAGTGATACGCAGTATTTT. This chain links TRBV5-1 with TRBJ2-3; TRBD2 matches 13 bases. V shed 4 bases, J shed 6 bases, and the junction held 8 bases outside the gene matches. The CDR3 is made up of 16 amino acids. Germline V gene lookup returns CDR1 SGHRS and CDR2 YFSETQ.

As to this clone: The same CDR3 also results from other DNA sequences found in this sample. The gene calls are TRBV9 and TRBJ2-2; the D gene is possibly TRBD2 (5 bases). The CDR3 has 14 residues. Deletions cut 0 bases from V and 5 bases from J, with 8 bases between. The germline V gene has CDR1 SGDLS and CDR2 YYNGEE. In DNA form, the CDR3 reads TGTGCCAGCAGCGTAGGTGGAGGTACCGGGGAGCTGTTTTTT. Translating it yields CASSVGGGTGELFF.

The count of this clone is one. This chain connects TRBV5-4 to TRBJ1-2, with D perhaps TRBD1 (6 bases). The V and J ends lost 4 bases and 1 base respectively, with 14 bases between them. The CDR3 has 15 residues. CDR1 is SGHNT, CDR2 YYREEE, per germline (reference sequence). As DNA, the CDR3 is TGTGCCAGCAGCCTGTCGACAGGCTTTAACTATGGCTACACCTTC. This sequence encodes CASSLSTGFNYGYTF. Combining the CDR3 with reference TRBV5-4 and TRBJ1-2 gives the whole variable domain ETGVTQSPTHLIKTRGQQVTLRCSSQSGHNTVSWYQQALGQGPQFIFQYYREEENGRGNFPPRFSGLQFPNYSSELNVNALELDDSALYLCASSLSTGFNYGYTFGSGTRLTVV.

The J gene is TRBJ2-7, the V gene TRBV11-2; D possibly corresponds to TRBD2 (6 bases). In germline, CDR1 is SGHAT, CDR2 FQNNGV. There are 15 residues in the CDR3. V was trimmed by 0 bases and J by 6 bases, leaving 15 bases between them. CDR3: CASSLEGLVGGEQYF. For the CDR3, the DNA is TGTGCCAGCAGCTTAGAGGGACTGGTCGGTGGCGAGCAGTACTTC.

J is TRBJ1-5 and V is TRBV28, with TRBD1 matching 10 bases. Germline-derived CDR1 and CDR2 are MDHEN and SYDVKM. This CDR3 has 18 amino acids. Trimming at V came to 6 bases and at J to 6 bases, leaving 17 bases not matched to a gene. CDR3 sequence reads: CASRLATLTGGTGQPQHF. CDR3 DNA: TGTGCCAGCAGGCTTGCAACCTTGACAGGGGGCACTGGTCAGCCCCAGCATTTT. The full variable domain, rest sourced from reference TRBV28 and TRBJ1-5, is DVKVTQSSRYLVKRTGEKVFLECVQDMDHENMFWYRQDPGLGLRLIYFSYDVKMKEKGDIPEGYSVSREKKERFSLILESASTNQTSMYLCASRLATLTGGTGQPQHFGDGTRLSIL.

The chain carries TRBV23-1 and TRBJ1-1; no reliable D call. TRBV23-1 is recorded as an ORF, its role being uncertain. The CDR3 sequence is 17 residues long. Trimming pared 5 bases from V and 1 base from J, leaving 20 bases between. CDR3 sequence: CASSSPDSITWNTEAFF. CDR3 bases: TGCGCCAGCAGTTCCCCGGACTCCATTACCTGGAACACTGAAGCTTTCTTT.

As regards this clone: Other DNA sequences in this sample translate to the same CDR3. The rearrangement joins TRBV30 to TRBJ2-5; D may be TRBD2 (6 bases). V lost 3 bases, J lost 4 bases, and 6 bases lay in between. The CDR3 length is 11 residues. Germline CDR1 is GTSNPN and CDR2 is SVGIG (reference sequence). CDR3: CAWSGGETQYF. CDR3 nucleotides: TGTGCCTGGAGCGGGGGAGAGACCCAGTACTTC.

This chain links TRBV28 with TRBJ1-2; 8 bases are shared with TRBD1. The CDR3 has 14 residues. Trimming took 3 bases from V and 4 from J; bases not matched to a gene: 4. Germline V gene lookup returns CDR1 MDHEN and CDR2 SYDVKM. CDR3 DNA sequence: TGTGCCAGCAGTTTGTCGGACAGGGCCTATGGCTACACCTTC. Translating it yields CASSLSDRAYGYTF.

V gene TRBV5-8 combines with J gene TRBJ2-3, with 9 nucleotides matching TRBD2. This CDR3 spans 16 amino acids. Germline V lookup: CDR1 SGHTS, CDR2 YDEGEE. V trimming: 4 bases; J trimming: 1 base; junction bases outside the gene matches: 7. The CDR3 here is CASSPFGGRGTDTQYF. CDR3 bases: TGTGCCAGCAGCCCCTTCGGCGGGAGGGGCACAGATACGCAGTATTTT.

In nucleotides, the CDR3 is TGTGCCAGCAGTTCCACAGGGGGCGCCTACGAGCAGTACTTC. It translates to CASSSTGGAYEQYF. The rearrangement links TRBV28 to TRBJ2-7; 9 nucleotides align to TRBD1. Germline CDR1 and CDR2: MDHEN and SYDVKM. The CDR3 is 14 residues long. V shed 4 bases, J shed 2 bases, and the junction held 3 bases outside the gene matches.

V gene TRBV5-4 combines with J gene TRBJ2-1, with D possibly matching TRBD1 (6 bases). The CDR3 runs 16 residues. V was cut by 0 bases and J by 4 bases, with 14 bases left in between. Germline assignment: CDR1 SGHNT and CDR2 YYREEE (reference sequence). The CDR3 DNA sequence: TGTGCCAGCAGCTTGGCAACTGGACAGCATTACAATGAGCAGTTCTTC. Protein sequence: CASSLATGQHYNEQFF.

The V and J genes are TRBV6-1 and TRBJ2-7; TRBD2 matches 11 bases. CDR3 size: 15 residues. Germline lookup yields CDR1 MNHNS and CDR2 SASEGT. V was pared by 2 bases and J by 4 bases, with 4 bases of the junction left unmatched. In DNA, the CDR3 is TGTGCCAGCAGTGAAATAGCGGGAGGGCCTTACGAGCAGTACTTC. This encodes CASSEIAGGPYEQYF.

The CDR3 coding sequence is TGCGCCAGCAGCTTGGCGGGACAGGGGGCCTACGAGCAGTACTTC. It is translated as CASSLAGQGAYEQYF. The rearrangement links TRBV5-1 to TRBJ2-7; 11 bases match TRBD1. Germline-derived CDR1 and CDR2 are SGHRS and YFSETQ. The CDR3 covers 15 residues. J lost 2 bases, V lost 0 bases, and 1 base had no gene match.